This TCR beta chain was sequenced during a study of T cell responses to AZD1222 COVID-19 vaccine. Repertoires were generated with immunoSEQ multiplex PCR, while TCRdb's copy carries only in-frame clones and drops some. The sample has 95,000 to 150,000 clones, around 87% seen once. In germline, CDR1 is MNHEY, CDR2 SVGAGI. V was clipped by 10 bases and J by 4 bases, with 16 bases between them. This CDR3 comprises 13 residues. Study conclusions and caveats: Clonal diversity was possibly underestimated; the donors were predominantly white British and more often female. Repertoire collection took place solely once the T cell response had peaked. Seropositivity was recorded at baseline in only 6 or 7 AZD1222 recipients. Researchers report vaccine-associated CD4 TCRs spanning spike, with dominance at 160-218 and 743-854.

In the case of this clone: What it binds is not known.

This TCR came from an adult in good health. J is TRBJ1-1 and V is TRBV6-5; the D is unclear. The sample in question was peripheral blood, obtained on day 0 of AZD1222 vaccination. CDR3 protein: CATRRGSITEAFF. CDR3 bases: TGTGCCACCCGGCGGGGTAGTATCACTGAAGCTTTCTTT.